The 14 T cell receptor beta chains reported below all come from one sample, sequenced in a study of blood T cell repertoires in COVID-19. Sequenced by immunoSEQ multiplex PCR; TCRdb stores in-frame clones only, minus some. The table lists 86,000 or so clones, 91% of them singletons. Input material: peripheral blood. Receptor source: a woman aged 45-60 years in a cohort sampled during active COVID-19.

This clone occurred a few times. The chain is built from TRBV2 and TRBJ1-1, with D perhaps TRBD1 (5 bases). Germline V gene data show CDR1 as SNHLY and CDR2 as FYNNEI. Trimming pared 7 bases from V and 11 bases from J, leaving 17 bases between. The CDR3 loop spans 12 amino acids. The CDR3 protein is CASTPGRAGAFF. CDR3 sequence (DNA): TGTGCCAGCACCCCGGGCAGGGCGGGGGCTTTCTTT.

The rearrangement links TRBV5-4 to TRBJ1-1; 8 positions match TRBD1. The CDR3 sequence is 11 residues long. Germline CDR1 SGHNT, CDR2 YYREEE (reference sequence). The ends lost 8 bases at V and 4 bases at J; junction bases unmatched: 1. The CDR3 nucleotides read TGTGCCAGTACAGGGGGCACTGAAGCTTTCTTT. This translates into CASTGGTEAFF.

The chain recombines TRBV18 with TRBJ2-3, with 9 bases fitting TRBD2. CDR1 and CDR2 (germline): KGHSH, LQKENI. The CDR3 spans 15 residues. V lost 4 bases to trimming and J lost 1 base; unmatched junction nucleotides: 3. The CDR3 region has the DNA TGTGCCAGCTCACTGATAGCGGGGGGCACAGATACGCAGTATTTT. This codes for CASSLIAGGTDTQYF.

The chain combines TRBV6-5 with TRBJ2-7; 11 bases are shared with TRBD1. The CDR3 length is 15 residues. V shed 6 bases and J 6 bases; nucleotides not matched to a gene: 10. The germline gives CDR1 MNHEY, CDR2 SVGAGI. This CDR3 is CASSQQTGTGGEQYF. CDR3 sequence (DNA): TGTGCCAGCAGCCAACAGACCGGGACAGGGGGCGAGCAGTACTTC.

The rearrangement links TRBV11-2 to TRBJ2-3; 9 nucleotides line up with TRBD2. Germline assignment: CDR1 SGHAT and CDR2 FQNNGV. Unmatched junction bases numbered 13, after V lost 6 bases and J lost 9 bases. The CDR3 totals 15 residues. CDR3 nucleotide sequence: TGTGCCAGCAGGAGAAGCGGGAGGCCCCTATTCACGCAGTATTTT. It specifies CASRRSGRPLFTQYF.

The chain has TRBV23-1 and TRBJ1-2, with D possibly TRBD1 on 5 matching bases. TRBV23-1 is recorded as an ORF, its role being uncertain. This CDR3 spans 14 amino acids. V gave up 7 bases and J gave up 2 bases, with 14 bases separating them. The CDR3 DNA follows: TGCGCCAGCAATACGACAGATAAGAACTATGGCTACACCTTC. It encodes CASNTTDKNYGYTF.

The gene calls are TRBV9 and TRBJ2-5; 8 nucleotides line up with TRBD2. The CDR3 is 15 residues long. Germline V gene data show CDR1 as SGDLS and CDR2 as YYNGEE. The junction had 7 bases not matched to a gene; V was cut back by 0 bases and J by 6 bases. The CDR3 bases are TGTGCCAGCAGCGTAGCCCCCGGGGGGGGGAAGACCCAGTACTTC. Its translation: CASSVAPGGGKTQYF.

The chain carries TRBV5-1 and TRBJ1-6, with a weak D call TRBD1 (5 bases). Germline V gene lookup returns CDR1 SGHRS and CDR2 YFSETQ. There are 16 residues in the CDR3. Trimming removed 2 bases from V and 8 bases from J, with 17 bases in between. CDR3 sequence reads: CASSLGTSVIDSPLHF. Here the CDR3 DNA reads TGCGCCAGCAGCTTAGGGACTTCGGTAATCGATTCACCCCTCCACTTT. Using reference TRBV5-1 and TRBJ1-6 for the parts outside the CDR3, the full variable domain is KAGVTQTPRYLIKTRGQQVTLSCSPISGHRSVSWYQQTPGQGLQFLFEYFSETQRNKGNFPGRFSGRQFSNSRSEMNVSTLELGDSALYLCASSLGTSVIDSPLHFGNGTRLTVT.

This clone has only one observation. CDR3 bases: TGTGCCAGCAGGCCCGGACAGTCAAGACTCTATAATTCACCCCTCCACTTT. Encoded protein: CASRPGQSRLYNSPLHF. This chain joins TRBV28 and TRBJ1-6, with D maybe TRBD1 (6 bases). This CDR3 is 17 amino acids long. V was cut by 6 bases and J by 3 bases, with 18 bases left in between. The V gene's germline CDR1 is MDHEN and CDR2 SYDVKM. The full variable domain, in which reference TRBV28 and TRBJ1-6 provide the parts outside the CDR3, is DVKVTQSSRYLVKRTGEKVFLECVQDMDHENMFWYRQDPGLGLRLIYFSYDVKMKEKGDIPEGYSVSREKKERFSLILESASTNQTSMYLCASRPGQSRLYNSPLHFGNGTRLTVT.

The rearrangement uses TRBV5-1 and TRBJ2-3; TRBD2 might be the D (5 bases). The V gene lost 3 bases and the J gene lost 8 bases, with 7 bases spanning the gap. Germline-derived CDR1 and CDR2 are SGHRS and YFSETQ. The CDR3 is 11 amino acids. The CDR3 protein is CASSSRGTQYF. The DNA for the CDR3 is TGCGCCAGCAGCTCCCGGGGTACGCAGTATTTT.

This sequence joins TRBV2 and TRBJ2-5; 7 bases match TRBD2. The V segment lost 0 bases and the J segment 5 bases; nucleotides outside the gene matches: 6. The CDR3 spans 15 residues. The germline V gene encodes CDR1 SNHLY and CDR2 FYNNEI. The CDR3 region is CASSEAPLAEETQYF. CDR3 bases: TGTGCCAGCAGTGAAGCGCCGCTAGCGGAGGAGACCCAGTACTTC.

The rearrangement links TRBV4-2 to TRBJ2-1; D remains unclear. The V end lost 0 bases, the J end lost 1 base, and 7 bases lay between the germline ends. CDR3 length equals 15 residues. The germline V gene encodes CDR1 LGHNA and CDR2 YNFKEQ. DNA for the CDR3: TGTGCCAGCAGCCAAGATTTAGTTTCCTACAATGAGCAGTTCTTC. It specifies CASSQDLVSYNEQFF.

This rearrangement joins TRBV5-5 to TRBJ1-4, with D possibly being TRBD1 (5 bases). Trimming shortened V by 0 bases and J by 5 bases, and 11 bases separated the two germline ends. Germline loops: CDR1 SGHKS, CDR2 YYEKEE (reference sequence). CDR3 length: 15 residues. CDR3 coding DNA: TGTGCCAGCAGCTTGGCATCGACAGCGAATGAAAAACTGTTTTTT. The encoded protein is CASSLASTANEKLFF.

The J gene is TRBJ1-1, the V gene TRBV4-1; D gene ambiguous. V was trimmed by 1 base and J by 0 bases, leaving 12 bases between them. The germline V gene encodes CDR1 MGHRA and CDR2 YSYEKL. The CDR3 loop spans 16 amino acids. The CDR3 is CASSQGGISMNTEAFF. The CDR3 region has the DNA TGCGCCAGCAGCCAAGGCGGAATTTCCATGAACACTGAAGCTTTCTTT.